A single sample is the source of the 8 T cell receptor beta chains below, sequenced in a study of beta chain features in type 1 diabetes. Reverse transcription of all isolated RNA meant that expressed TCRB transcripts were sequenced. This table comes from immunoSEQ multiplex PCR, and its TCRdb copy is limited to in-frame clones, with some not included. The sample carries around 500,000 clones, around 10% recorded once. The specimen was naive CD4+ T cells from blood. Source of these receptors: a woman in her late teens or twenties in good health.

The CDR3 nucleotides read TGCGCCAGCAGCCAAGATAGAGCGGGAGGGCCCTACAATGAGCAGTTCTTC. Translating gives CASSQDRAGGPYNEQFF. The chain recombines TRBV4-1 with TRBJ2-1, with 10 nucleotides matching TRBD2. The CDR3 spans 17 residues. V was pared by 0 bases and J by 2 bases, with 4 bases of the junction left unmatched. Germline loops: CDR1 MGHRA, CDR2 YSYEKL.

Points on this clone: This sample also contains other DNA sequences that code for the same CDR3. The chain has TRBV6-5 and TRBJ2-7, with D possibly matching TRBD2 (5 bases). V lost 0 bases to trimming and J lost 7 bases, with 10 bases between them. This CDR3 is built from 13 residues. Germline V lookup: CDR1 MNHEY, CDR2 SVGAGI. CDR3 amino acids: CASSYSRASEQYV. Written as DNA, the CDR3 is TGTGCCAGCAGTTACTCGAGGGCCTCGGAGCAGTACGTC.

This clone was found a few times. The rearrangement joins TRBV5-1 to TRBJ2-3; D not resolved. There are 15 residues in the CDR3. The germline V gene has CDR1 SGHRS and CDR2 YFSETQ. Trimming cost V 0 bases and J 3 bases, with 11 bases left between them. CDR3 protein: CASSLGALMTDTQYF. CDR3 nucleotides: TGCGCCAGCAGCTTGGGAGCCCTGATGACAGATACGCAGTATTTT.

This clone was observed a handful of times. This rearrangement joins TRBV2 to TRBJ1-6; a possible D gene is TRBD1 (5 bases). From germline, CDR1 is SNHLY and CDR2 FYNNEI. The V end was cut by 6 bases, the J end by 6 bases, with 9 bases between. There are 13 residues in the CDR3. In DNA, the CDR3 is TGTGCCAGCAGGGGGGTTTCTAATTCACCCCTCCACTTT. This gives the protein CASRGVSNSPLHF.

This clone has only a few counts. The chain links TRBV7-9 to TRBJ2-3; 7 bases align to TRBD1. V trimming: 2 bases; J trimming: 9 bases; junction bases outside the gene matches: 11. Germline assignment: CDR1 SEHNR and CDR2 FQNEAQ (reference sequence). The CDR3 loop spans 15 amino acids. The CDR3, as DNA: TGTGCCAGCAGCTTACCGGGGACAGTGTTAACGACGCAGTATTTT. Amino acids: CASSLPGTVLTTQYF.

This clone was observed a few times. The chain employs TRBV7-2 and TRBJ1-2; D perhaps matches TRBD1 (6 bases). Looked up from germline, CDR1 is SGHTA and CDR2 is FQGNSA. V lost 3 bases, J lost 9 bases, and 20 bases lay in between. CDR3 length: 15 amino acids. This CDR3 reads CASSLEDRASLSYTF. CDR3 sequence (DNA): TGTGCCAGCAGCTTGGAGGACAGAGCCTCCTTGAGCTACACCTTC.

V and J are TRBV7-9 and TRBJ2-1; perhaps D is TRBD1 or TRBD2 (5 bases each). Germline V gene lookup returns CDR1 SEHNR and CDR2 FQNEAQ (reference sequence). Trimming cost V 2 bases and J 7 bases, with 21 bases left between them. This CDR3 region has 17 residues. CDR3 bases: TGTGCCAGCAGCTTAACCCCCGGGACCAGGTCCCTAAATGAGCAGTTCTTC. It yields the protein CASSLTPGTRSLNEQFF.

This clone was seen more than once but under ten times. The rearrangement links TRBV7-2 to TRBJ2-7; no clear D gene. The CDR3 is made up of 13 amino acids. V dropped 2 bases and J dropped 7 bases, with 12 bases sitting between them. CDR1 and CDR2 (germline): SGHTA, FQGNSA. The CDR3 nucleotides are TGTGCCAGCAGCTTACACACCTCCTCGGAGCAGTACGTC. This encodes CASSLHTSSEQYV.